The clone carrying this T cell receptor (beta chain) was seen once. The trim removed 4 bases at V and 5 bases at J, leaving 6 bases unmatched. In germline, CDR1 is MNHEY, CDR2 SMNVEV (reference sequence). The CDR3 has 14 amino acids. The source of the sample is a study of T cell changes during pregnancy in multiple sclerosis. This table comes from immunoSEQ multiplex PCR, and its TCRdb copy is limited to in-frame clones, with some not included. The table records around 62,000 clones, roughly 87% of them present only once. The specimen comprised peripheral blood, sampled in the second trimester of pregnancy. This receptor was obtained from a female donor in good health, enrolled as a control in a pregnancy study. This chain links TRBV27 with TRBJ1-1; TRBD1 matches at 8 bases. The CDR3 spells CASSSRGLGTEAFF. For the CDR3, the DNA is TGTGCCAGCAGTTCCAGGGGGCTCGGGACTGAAGCTTTCTTT.